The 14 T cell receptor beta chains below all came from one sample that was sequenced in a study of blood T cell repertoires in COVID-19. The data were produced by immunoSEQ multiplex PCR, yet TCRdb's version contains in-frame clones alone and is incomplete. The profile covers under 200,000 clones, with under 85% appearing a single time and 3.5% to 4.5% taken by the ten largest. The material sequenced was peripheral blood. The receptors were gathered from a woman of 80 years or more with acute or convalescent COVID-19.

This CDR3 is CASSFVGGTSYEQYF. The CDR3 DNA sequence: TGTGCCAGCAGCTTCGTTGGGGGGACCTCCTACGAGCAGTACTTC. The V and J genes are TRBV5-8 and TRBJ2-7, with D possibly TRBD2 on 6 matching bases. The CDR3 is 15 amino acids. Germline values: CDR1 SGHTS, CDR2 YDEGEE. The ends were cut back, 2 bases at V and 0 bases at J, with 12 bases in the middle.

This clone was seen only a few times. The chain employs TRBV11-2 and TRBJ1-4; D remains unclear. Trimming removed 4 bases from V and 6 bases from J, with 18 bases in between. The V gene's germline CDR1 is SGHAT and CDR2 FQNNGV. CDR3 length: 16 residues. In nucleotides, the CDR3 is TGTGCCAGCAGCTCGGTACATCACCGGGTGCATGAAAAACTGTTTTTT. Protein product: CASSSVHHRVHEKLFF.

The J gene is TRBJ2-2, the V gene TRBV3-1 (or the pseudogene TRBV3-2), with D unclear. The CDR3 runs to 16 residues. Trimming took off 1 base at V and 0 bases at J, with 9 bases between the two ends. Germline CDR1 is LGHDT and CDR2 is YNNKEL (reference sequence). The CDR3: CASSQAQATNTGELFF. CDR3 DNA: TGTGCCAGCAGCCAAGCGCAGGCGACGAACACCGGGGAGCTGTTTTTT.

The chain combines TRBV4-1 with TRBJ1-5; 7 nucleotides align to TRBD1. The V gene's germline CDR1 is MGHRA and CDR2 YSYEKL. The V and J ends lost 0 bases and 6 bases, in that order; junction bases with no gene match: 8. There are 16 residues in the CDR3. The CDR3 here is CASSQDGDSAIQPQHF. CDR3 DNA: TGCGCCAGCAGCCAAGATGGGGACAGCGCTATTCAGCCCCAGCATTTT.

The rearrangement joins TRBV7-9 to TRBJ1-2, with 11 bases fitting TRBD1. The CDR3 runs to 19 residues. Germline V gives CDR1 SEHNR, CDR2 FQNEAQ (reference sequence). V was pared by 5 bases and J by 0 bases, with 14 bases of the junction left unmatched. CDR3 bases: TGTGCCAGCAGCCCCCAGGGGACAGGGGGTAGAAAAACTAACTATGGCTACACCTTC. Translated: CASSPQGTGGRKTNYGYTF.

In DNA form, the CDR3 reads TGTGCCAGCGTTGGTGGCGAAACCTTCCGGGACACCATATATTTT. Residues: CASVGGETFRDTIYF. This chain joins TRBV2 and TRBJ1-3; D is undetermined. The CDR3 runs 15 residues. Germline V CDR1 and CDR2: SNHLY, FYNNEI. V lost 8 bases and J 8 bases, leaving 22 bases between the germline ends.

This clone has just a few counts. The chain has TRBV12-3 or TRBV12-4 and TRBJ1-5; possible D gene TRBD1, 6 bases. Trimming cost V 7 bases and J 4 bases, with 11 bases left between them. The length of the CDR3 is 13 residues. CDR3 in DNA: TGTGCCAGCACCATACAGGGAAATCAGCCCCAGCATTTT. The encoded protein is CASTIQGNQPQHF.

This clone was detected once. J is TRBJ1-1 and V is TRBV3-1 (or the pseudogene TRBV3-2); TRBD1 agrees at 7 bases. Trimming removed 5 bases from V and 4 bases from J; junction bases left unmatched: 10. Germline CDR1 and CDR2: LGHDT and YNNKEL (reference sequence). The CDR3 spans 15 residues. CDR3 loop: CASSYDRVEFTEAFF. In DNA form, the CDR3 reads TGTGCCAGCAGCTACGACAGGGTGGAGTTCACTGAAGCTTTCTTT.

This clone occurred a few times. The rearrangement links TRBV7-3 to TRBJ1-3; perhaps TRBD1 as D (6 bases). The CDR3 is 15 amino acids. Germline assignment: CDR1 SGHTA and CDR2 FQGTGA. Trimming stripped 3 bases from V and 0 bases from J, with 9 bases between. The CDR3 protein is CASSLTGPSGNTIYF. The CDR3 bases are TGTGCCAGCAGCTTGACAGGTCCCTCTGGAAACACCATATATTTT.

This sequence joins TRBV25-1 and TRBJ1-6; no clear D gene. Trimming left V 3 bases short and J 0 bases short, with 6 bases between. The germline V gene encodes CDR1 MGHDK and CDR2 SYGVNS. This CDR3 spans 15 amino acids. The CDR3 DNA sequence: TGTGCCAGCAGTGATTCCGGCTCCTATAATTCACCCCTCCACTTT. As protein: CASSDSGSYNSPLHF. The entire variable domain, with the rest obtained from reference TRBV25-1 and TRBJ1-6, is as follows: EADIYQTPRYLVIGTGKKITLECSQTMGHDKMYWYQQDPGMELHLIHYSYGVNSTEKGDLSSESTVSRIRTEHFPLTLESARPSHTSQYLCASSDSGSYNSPLHFGNGTRLTVT.

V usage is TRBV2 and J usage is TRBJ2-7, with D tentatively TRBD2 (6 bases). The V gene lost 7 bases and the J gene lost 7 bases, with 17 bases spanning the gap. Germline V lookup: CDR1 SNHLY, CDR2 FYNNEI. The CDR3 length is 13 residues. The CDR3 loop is CASMGLPPSEQYF. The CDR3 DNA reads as TGTGCCAGCATGGGACTGCCGCCCTCGGAGCAGTACTTC. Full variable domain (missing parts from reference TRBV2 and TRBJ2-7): EPEVTQTPSHQVTQMGQEVILRCVPISNHLYFYWYRQILGQKVEFLVSFYNNEISEKSEIFDDQFSVERPDGSNFTLKIRSTKLEDSAMYFCASMGLPPSEQYFGPGTRLTVT.

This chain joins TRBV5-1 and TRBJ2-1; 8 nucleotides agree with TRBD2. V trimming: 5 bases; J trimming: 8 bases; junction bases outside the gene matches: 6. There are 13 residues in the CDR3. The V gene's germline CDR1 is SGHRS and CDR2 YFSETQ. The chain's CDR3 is CASSIGGADEQFF. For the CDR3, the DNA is TGCGCCAGCAGTATCGGGGGGGCCGATGAGCAGTTCTTC.

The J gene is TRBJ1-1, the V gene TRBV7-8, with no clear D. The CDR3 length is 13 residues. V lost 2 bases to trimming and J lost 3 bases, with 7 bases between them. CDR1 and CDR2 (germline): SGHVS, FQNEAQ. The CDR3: CASSLQVDTEAFF. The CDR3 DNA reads TGTGCCAGCAGCTTACAGGTGGACACTGAAGCTTTCTTT.

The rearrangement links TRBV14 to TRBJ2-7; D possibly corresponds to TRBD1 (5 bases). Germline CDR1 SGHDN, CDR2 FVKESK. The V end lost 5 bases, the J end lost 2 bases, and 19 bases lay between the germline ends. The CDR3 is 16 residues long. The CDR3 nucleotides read TGTGCCAGCAGCTTGATATCATGGGGCGGTACCTACGAGCAGTACTTC. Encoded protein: CASSLISWGGTYEQYF.